This entry concerns a single T cell receptor beta chain. Its antigen is not identified. This CDR3 contains 13 residues. Germline V lookup: CDR1 GTSNPN, CDR2 SVGIG (reference sequence). V lost 4 bases to trimming and J lost 5 bases, with 12 bases between them. These data come from a study of vaccination and CD4 T cells after COVID-19. Study details: Each enrolled participant received a two-dose regimen of either BNT162b2 or mRNA-1273 vaccine. Overlapping spike pools from SARS-CoV-2 and HCoV-NL63, HCoV-OC43 and HCoV-229E served as culture stimuli.

Sequencing of DNA taken from cultured CD4+ T cells relied on the Oncomine TCR Beta short-read assay. MiXCR, run by TCRdb on the PCR reads, gives a single entry per CDR3 protein. The table has more than 10,000 distinct CDR3 sequences, 50% seen once. The treatment is: roughly 10-day PBMC culture with coronavirus spike peptide pools or control peptides (ViraFEST assay). Sequences were obtained from CD4+ T cells from blood, cultured in vitro. The sequence derives from a human donor who had recovered from COVID-19. This chain connects TRBV30 to TRBJ2-4; D is unresolved. CDR3 sequence reads: CAWTPGSQNIQYF. CDR3 nucleotides: TGTGCCTGGACTCCAGGCTCTCAAAACATTCAGTACTTC. The whole variable domain, filled in from reference TRBV30 and TRBJ2-4, reads SQTIHQWPATLVQPVGSPLSLECTVEGTSNPNLYWYRQAAGRGLQLLFYSVGIGQISSEVPQNLSASRPQDRQFILSSKKLLLSDSGFYLCAWTPGSQNIQYFGAGTRLSVL.